One and the same sample provided the 23 T cell receptor beta chains below, sequenced in a study of shared clonotypes between healthy human individuals. Data came from immunoSEQ multiplex PCR; TCRdb stores just in-frame clones and leaves some out. Found here are fewer than 600,000 clones, 79% of them singletons; the top ten hold around 13%. Material for sequencing was PBMCs. Source of these receptors: a woman aged 40 to 50 in good health. Some clones in this sample may be carry-over from other donors' samples.

V is TRBV10-3 and J is TRBJ2-7, with D unresolved. Trimming left V 6 bases short and J 2 bases short, with 11 bases between. The germline gives CDR1 ENHRY, CDR2 SYGVKD. CDR3 length: 13 amino acids. CDR3 amino acids: CAIRAGIAYEQYF. The DNA for the CDR3 is TGTGCCATCAGGGCAGGAATCGCCTACGAGCAGTACTTC.

The chain links TRBV2 to TRBJ2-1; D call uncertain. The ends were cut back, 3 bases at V and 6 bases at J, with 9 bases in the middle. The germline CDR1 and CDR2 sequences are SNHLY and FYNNEI. The CDR3 is 13 amino acids. CDR3 loop: CASSEASVNEQFF. CDR3 nucleotide sequence: TGTGCCAGCAGTGAGGCCAGTGTCAATGAGCAGTTCTTC.

CDR3 in amino acids: CASSSYTGYDNEQFF. In DNA form, the CDR3 reads TGCGCCAGCAGCTCCTATACAGGGTACGACAATGAGCAGTTCTTC. The rearrangement links TRBV5-1 to TRBJ2-1, with D maybe TRBD1 (6 bases). Trimming removed 3 bases from V and 5 bases from J, with 15 bases in between. The V gene's germline CDR1 is SGHRS and CDR2 YFSETQ. The CDR3 totals 15 residues. Based on the CDR3 plus reference TRBV5-1 and TRBJ2-1, the full variable domain is KAGVTQTPRYLIKTRGQQVTLSCSPISGHRSVSWYQQTPGQGLQFLFEYFSETQRNKGNFPGRFSGRQFSNSRSEMNVSTLELGDSALYLCASSSYTGYDNEQFFGPGTRLTVL.

The CDR3, as DNA: TGTGCCAGCAGTGATGAGCGGCGCGGAACGCAGTATTTT. Residues: CASSDERRGTQYF. The V call is TRBV2, the J call TRBJ2-3; possibly TRBD2 for D (5 bases). V lost 3 bases and J lost 9, with 13 bases in between. CDR3 length: 13 amino acids. CDR1 and CDR2 (germline): SNHLY, FYNNEI.

As to this clone: The sample contains more than one DNA sequence encoding this CDR3. The rearrangement links TRBV2 to TRBJ2-1, with D unclear. The V gene lost 4 bases and the J gene lost 9 bases, with 7 bases spanning the gap. Germline V gene sequence: CDR1 SNHLY, CDR2 FYNNEI. CDR3 length: 11 amino acids. The CDR3 bases are TGTGCCAGCAGTGTAGGGTCTGAGCAGTTCTTC. Protein: CASSVGSEQFF.

This chain uses TRBV7-8 with TRBJ2-5; D possibly uses TRBD1 or TRBD2 (5 bases each). The CDR3 loop spans 13 amino acids. The V end lost 6 bases, the J end lost 5 bases, and 13 bases lay between the germline ends. CDR1 and CDR2 (germline): SGHVS, FQNEAQ. CDR3 residues: CASRGPEGETQYF. CDR3 nucleotides: TGTGCCAGCAGGGGTCCAGAGGGGGAGACCCAGTACTTC.

V and J are TRBV15 and TRBJ1-2; possibly TRBD1 for D (6 bases). The CDR3 extends over 14 amino acids. Germline lookup yields CDR1 LNHNV and CDR2 YYDKDF (reference sequence). The germline V and J ends were trimmed by 2 bases and 4 bases, with 11 bases remaining between them. Written as DNA, the CDR3 is TGTGCCACCAGCAGACAAGGGGGTGCCTATGGCTACACCTTC. This sequence encodes CATSRQGGAYGYTF.

V usage is TRBV6-1 and J usage is TRBJ1-4; 8 bases line up with TRBD1. The CDR3 loop spans 14 amino acids. Germline lookup yields CDR1 MNHNS and CDR2 SASEGT. J was trimmed by 6 bases and V by 3 bases; bases with no gene match: 3. CDR3 loop: CASSDQGAYEKLFF. The CDR3 DNA reads as TGTGCCAGCAGTGATCAGGGGGCTTATGAAAAACTGTTTTTT.

This rearrangement joins TRBV30 to TRBJ2-7; 10 bases are shared with TRBD1. V gave up 5 bases and J gave up 1 base; unmatched junction bases: 5. Germline V CDR1 and CDR2: GTSNPN, SVGIG (reference sequence). The CDR3 is 14 amino acids. CDR3 sequence reads: CAWARDRGSYEQYF. The CDR3 region has the DNA TGTGCCTGGGCCCGGGACAGGGGTTCCTACGAGCAGTACTTC.

This chain uses TRBV9 with TRBJ2-6; D possibly corresponds to TRBD1 (6 bases). CDR1 is SGDLS, CDR2 YYNGEE, per germline. With 0 bases removed from V and 6 bases from J, the gap between germline ends came to 10 bases. The CDR3 consists of 15 residues. The CDR3 coding sequence is TGTGCCAGCAGCGTAGGTCCAGGGGTGGCCAACGTCCTGACTTTC. Its protein product is CASSVGPGVANVLTF.

The rearrangement links TRBV18 to TRBJ2-5, with 7 bases aligning to TRBD1. CDR1 is KGHSH and CDR2 is LQKENI in the germline V gene. This CDR3 is 15 amino acids long. Unmatched junction bases numbered 4, after V lost 1 base and J lost 2 bases. Written as DNA, the CDR3 is TGTGCCAGCTCACCACTCTCGGGACAGCAAGAGACCCAGTACTTC. Translating it yields CASSPLSGQQETQYF.

This clone has ten or more counts. The genes are TRBV28 and TRBJ2-5, with D unresolved. V was pared by 7 bases and J by 5 bases, with 8 bases between. This CDR3 has 11 amino acids. Germline values: CDR1 MDHEN, CDR2 SYDVKM. The CDR3 nucleotides are TGTGCCAGCACGTCGGTTGAGACCCAGTACTTC. Translation gives CASTSVETQYF.

In its sample, this clone was seen a few times. The chain has TRBV18 and TRBJ1-2; the D is unclear. The CDR3 loop spans 15 amino acids. CDR1 and CDR2 from the germline V gene are KGHSH and LQKENI. V lost 3 bases, J lost 0 bases, and 11 bases lay in between. Here the CDR3 reads CASSPGPTTNYGYTF. CDR3 DNA: TGTGCCAGCTCACCTGGACCAACCACTAACTATGGCTACACCTTC.

This clone was found a few times. This chain's CDR3 is CASSPLAGAYNEQFF. For the CDR3, the DNA is TGTGCCAGCAGCCCCCTAGCGGGAGCTTACAATGAGCAGTTCTTC. This chain joins TRBV28 and TRBJ2-1; 10 positions match TRBD2. The CDR3 runs to 15 residues. V shed 6 bases, J shed 4 bases, and the junction held 6 bases outside the gene matches. Germline V gives CDR1 MDHEN, CDR2 SYDVKM.

The J gene is TRBJ1-2, the V gene TRBV10-3; 7 nucleotides line up with TRBD1. The CDR3 has 12 residues. The junction had 4 bases not matched to a gene; V was cut back by 7 bases and J by 5 bases. Germline loops: CDR1 ENHRY, CDR2 SYGVKD. The CDR3 nucleotides are TGTGCCATCACAGGGGGGCGGTATGGCTACACCTTC. Translating it yields CAITGGRYGYTF.

This clone was seen more than once but under ten times. Here the CDR3 reads CSVEGPGDYEQYF. The CDR3, as DNA: TGCAGCGTTGAAGGGCCAGGGGACTACGAGCAGTACTTC. The chain is built from TRBV29-1 and TRBJ2-7; D may be TRBD1 (6 bases). The V gene's germline CDR1 is SQVTM and CDR2 ANQGSEA. Trimming cost V 1 base and J 3 bases, with 10 bases left between them. CDR3 length: 13 amino acids.

This chain connects TRBV6-1 to TRBJ1-2, with D tentatively TRBD1 (6 bases). V lost 7 bases, J lost 4 bases, and 16 bases lay in between. CDR3 length: 14 residues. Germline V gives CDR1 MNHNS, CDR2 SASEGT. CDR3 region: CASTLRGDIYGYTF. CDR3 in DNA: TGTGCCAGCACCCTCCGGGGGGACATCTATGGCTACACCTTC.

The rearrangement links TRBV11-2 to TRBJ1-4; 10 positions match TRBD1. V dropped 5 bases and J dropped 6; count of bases not matched to a gene: 12. The length of the CDR3 is 17 residues. CDR1 is SGHAT, CDR2 FQNNGV, per germline. CDR3 coding DNA: TGTGCCAGCAGCACCCGACAGGGGGCGGTTGCGTATGAAAAACTGTTTTTT. Encoded protein: CASSTRQGAVAYEKLFF.

This chain connects TRBV6-1 to TRBJ2-3; D remains ambiguous. CDR1 is MNHNS and CDR2 is SASEGT in the germline V gene. The CDR3 sequence is 15 residues long. V lost 0 bases and J lost 9, with 16 bases in between. The CDR3 nucleotides are TGTGCCAGCAGTGAAGCAGCCTCACTCTGGGCGACGCAGTATTTT. It codes for CASSEAASLWATQYF.

This clone was seen many times. V is TRBV6-4 and J is TRBJ2-1; 11 nucleotides align to TRBD2. V shed 5 bases, J shed 7 bases, and the junction held 4 bases outside the gene matches. This CDR3 is built from 14 residues. CDR1 and CDR2 from the germline V gene are MRHNA and SNTAGT. CDR3 coding DNA: TGTGCCAGCAGTCTAGCGGGAGGTATAAATGAGCAGTTCTTC. Translation: CASSLAGGINEQFF.

This chain connects TRBV29-1 to TRBJ2-7; 8 bases agree with TRBD2. CDR1 and CDR2 (germline): SQVTM, ANQGSEA. V shed 8 bases, J shed 0 bases, and the junction held 6 bases outside the gene matches. The CDR3 length is 13 residues. CDR3 DNA sequence: TGCAGCATTGGAAGCGGGAGCTCCTACGAGCAGTACTTC. It codes for CSIGSGSSYEQYF.

The gene calls are TRBV6-6 and TRBJ2-7; D is unclear. V lost 4 bases and J 1 base, leaving 8 bases between the germline ends. The CDR3 has 13 residues. CDR1 and CDR2 from the germline V gene are MNHNY and SVGAGI (reference sequence). The CDR3 sequence is CASSSSGSYEQYF. DNA of the CDR3: TGTGCCAGCAGTTCTTCAGGATCCTACGAGCAGTACTTC.

Turning to this clone: A much more abundant neighbour one base away suggests this may be a read error. This sample includes further DNA sequences coding for the same CDR3. V usage is TRBV5-1 and J usage is TRBJ2-7, with 13 bases aligning to TRBD2. The CDR3 has 16 residues. Germline CDR1 and CDR2: SGHRS and YFSETQ. V shed 4 bases and J 4 bases; nucleotides not matched to a gene: 8. The CDR3 reads CASSPGLAGVAYEQYF. CDR3 DNA sequence: TGCGCCAGCAGCCCAGGACTAGCGGGAGTGGCATACGAGCAGTACTTC.